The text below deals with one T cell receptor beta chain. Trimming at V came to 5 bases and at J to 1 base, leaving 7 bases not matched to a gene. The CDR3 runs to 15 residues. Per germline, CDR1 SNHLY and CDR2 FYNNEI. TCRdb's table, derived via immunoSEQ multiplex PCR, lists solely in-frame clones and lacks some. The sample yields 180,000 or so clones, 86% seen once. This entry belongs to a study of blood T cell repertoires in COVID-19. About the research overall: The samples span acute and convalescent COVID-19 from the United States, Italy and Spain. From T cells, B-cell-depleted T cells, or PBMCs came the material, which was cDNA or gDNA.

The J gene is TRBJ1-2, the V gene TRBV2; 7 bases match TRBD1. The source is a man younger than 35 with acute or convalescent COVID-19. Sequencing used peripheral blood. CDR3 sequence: CASSKGTALNYGYTF. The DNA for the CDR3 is TGTGCCAGCAGTAAGGGGACAGCCCTTAACTATGGCTACACCTTC. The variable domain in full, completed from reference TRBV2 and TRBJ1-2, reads EPEVTQTPSHQVTQMGQEVILRCVPISNHLYFYWYRQILGQKVEFLVSFYNNEISEKSEIFDDQFSVERPDGSNFTLKIRSTKLEDSAMYFCASSKGTALNYGYTFGSGTRLTVV.